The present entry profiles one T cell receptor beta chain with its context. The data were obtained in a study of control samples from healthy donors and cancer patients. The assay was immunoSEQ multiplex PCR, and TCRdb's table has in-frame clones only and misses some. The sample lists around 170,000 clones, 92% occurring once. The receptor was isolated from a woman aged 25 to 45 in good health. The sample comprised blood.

Written as DNA, the CDR3 is TGTGCCAGCAGCACCCCGGGACTAGCGGGGAACGAGCAGTACTTC. Residues: CASSTPGLAGNEQYF. This chain uses TRBV28 with TRBJ2-7, with TRBD2 matching over 13 bases. This CDR3 has 15 residues. The germline V gene has CDR1 MDHEN and CDR2 SYDVKM. With V trimmed by 6 bases and J by 5 bases, 7 bases remained unmatched.